These 8 T cell receptor beta chains were all obtained from the same sample, sequenced in a study of T cell responses to AZD1222 COVID-19 vaccine listed by TCRdb under 2021. The library was built by means of the immunoSEQ multiplex PCR assay. Imported from immuneACCESS, the table was reduced by TCRdb to in-frame sequences with V and J called. These copies leave out some clones; in studies compared against another copy, an unresolved V gene accounts for under half, and the cause of the remainder is not known. The table for this sample lists 150,000 to 200,000 clones; around nine tenths of them were counted only once. In total, the top ten clones hold 9.5% to 13% of the sample. The time point label for this specimen denotes: about 28 days (+/-7) after the second vaccine dose. The sequenced sample was peripheral blood, obtained 28 days after the second AZD1222 dose. The receptors stem from an adult who received the AZD1222 COVID-19 vaccine.

The V call is TRBV28, the J call TRBJ1-6; perhaps TRBD1 as D (6 bases). The V end was cut by 6 bases, the J end by 13 bases, with 22 bases between. The CDR3 extends over 15 amino acids. Germline V gives CDR1 MDHEN, CDR2 SYDVKM. The CDR3 sequence is CASSPYAGDVWPLHF. CDR3 bases: TGTGCCAGCAGCCCGTATGCAGGGGACGTCTGGCCCCTCCACTTT.

The chain has TRBV5-4 and TRBJ2-2; D tentatively reads TRBD1 or TRBD2 (7 bases each). The germline gives CDR1 SGHNT, CDR2 YYREEE (reference sequence). The CDR3 has 16 amino acids. Trimming took off 4 bases at V and 7 bases at J, with 20 bases between the two ends. The CDR3 sequence: CASSAAGTGDYGELFF. The CDR3 DNA reads TGTGCCAGCAGCGCCGCTGGAACAGGGGACTACGGGGAGCTGTTTTTT. The full variable domain, completed using reference TRBV5-4 and TRBJ2-2, is ETGVTQSPTHLIKTRGQQVTLRCSSQSGHNTVSWYQQALGQGPQFIFQYYREEENGRGNFPPRFSGLQFPNYSSELNVNALELDDSALYLCASSAAGTGDYGELFFGEGSRLTVL.

The chain joins TRBV20-1 to TRBJ2-3; 8 positions match TRBD2. J lost 4 bases, V lost 4 bases, and 4 bases had no gene match. The CDR3 length is 13 residues. Looked up from germline, CDR1 is DFQATT and CDR2 is SNEGSKA (reference sequence). CDR3: CSATETSADTQYF. The CDR3 region has the DNA TGCAGTGCTACTGAGACTAGCGCAGATACGCAGTATTTT.

The V call is TRBV5-4, the J call TRBJ1-2, with 8 bases aligning to TRBD1. CDR1 and CDR2 (germline): SGHNT, YYREEE (reference sequence). V was pared by 4 bases and J by 8 bases, with 13 bases of the junction left unmatched. The CDR3 sequence is 15 residues long. The CDR3: CASSPPPGQEDGYTF. The CDR3 DNA reads as TGTGCCAGCAGCCCGCCTCCGGGACAGGAGGACGGCTACACCTTC.

This chain joins TRBV7-2 and TRBJ2-1, with D possibly matching TRBD2 (5 bases). Germline loops: CDR1 SGHTA, CDR2 FQGNSA. This CDR3 is 14 amino acids long. Trimming pared 5 bases from V and 3 bases from J, leaving 11 bases between. CDR3 residues: CASSVFGDYNEQFF. CDR3 nucleotide sequence: TGTGCCAGCAGCGTCTTCGGGGACTACAATGAGCAGTTCTTC.

The chain employs TRBV5-4 and TRBJ2-3, with D possibly being TRBD1 (6 bases). V was trimmed by 4 bases and J by 4 bases, leaving 19 bases between them. Germline V lookup: CDR1 SGHNT, CDR2 YYREEE (reference sequence). This CDR3 is built from 16 residues. The CDR3, as DNA: TGTGCCAGCAGCCCCCCCCAGGGGCCGAGCCCAGATACGCAGTATTTT. The encoded protein is CASSPPQGPSPDTQYF. The full variable domain, in which reference TRBV5-4 and TRBJ2-3 provide the parts outside the CDR3, is ETGVTQSPTHLIKTRGQQVTLRCSSQSGHNTVSWYQQALGQGPQFIFQYYREEENGRGNFPPRFSGLQFPNYSSELNVNALELDDSALYLCASSPPQGPSPDTQYFGPGTRLTVL.

V gene TRBV7-9 combines with J gene TRBJ1-2; the D is unclear. Germline V gives CDR1 SEHNR, CDR2 FQNEAQ (reference sequence). V was trimmed by 7 bases and J by 4 bases, leaving 10 bases between them. The CDR3 length is 12 residues. The CDR3 coding sequence is TGTGCCAGCACCGGGAGGCCCTATGGCTACACCTTC. Residues: CASTGRPYGYTF.

This clone was detected once. The chain has TRBV6-1 and TRBJ1-2; 10 bases line up with TRBD1. Germline assignment: CDR1 MNHNS and CDR2 SASEGT. CDR3 size: 15 residues. V gave up 2 bases and J gave up 6 bases; unmatched junction bases: 6. The CDR3 DNA reads as TGTGCCAGCAGTGAATCCCGGACAGGGGGTAATGGCTACACCTTC. Translation gives CASSESRTGGNGYTF.